One sample yielded the 23 T cell receptor beta chains listed below, sequenced in a study of shared clonotypes between healthy human individuals. TCRdb's table, derived via immunoSEQ multiplex PCR, lists solely in-frame clones and lacks some. The sample includes 2 million to 2.5 million clones, 85% to 95% of them seen just once. Terminally differentiated effector memory CD45RA+ cells were excluded from the naive CD8 cells, which were CD45RO-negative and positively selected for CCR7. What was sequenced was naive CD8+ T cells sorted from blood. Receptors originate from a man aged 18-30 years in good health.

This clone occurred once. The J gene is TRBJ1-2, the V gene TRBV5-1; D uncertain. This CDR3 region has 15 residues. Germline-derived CDR1 and CDR2 are SGHRS and YFSETQ. The V gene lost 2 bases and the J gene lost 2 bases, with 13 bases spanning the gap. CDR3 coding DNA: TGCGCCAGCAGCTTCTTTGGGGAGGTAAACTATGGCTACACCTTC. Its translation: CASSFFGEVNYGYTF.

V and J are TRBV6-1 and TRBJ2-7, with 10 bases matching TRBD2. The V gene end was trimmed by 4 bases and the J gene end by 2 bases; junction bases not matched to a gene: 5. The CDR3 runs 15 residues. CDR1 and CDR2 (germline): MNHNS, SASEGT. CDR3 sequence (DNA): TGTGCCAGCAGTGCTTTCCTAGCGGGAGCCTACGAGCAGTACTTC. This codes for CASSAFLAGAYEQYF.

On this clone: The same CDR3 also results from other DNA sequences found in this sample. The V and J genes are TRBV6-5 and TRBJ2-7, with 9 bases identical to TRBD1. The CDR3 is made up of 14 amino acids. Germline V lookup: CDR1 MNHEY, CDR2 SVGAGI. V lost 6 bases and J lost 1; bases outside the gene matches: 4. The CDR3 sequence: CASSWTGESYEQYF. The CDR3 nucleotides are TGTGCCAGCAGCTGGACAGGGGAATCCTACGAGCAGTACTTC.

The rearrangement links TRBV2 to TRBJ2-5, with 10 positions matching TRBD2. With V trimmed by 4 bases and J by 2 bases, 4 bases remained unmatched. CDR1 and CDR2 from the germline V gene are SNHLY and FYNNEI. This CDR3 is built from 15 residues. As DNA, the CDR3 is TGTGCCAGCAGTGCTACTAGCGGGGCACAAGAGACCCAGTACTTC. This sequence encodes CASSATSGAQETQYF.

The rearrangement links TRBV9 to TRBJ1-6; tentatively, D is TRBD1 (6 bases). With 3 bases removed from V and 12 bases from J, the gap between germline ends came to 19 bases. This CDR3 comprises 15 residues. CDR1 and CDR2 from the germline V gene are SGDLS and YYNGEE. This CDR3 reads CASSAEGHGSLPLHF. CDR3 DNA sequence: TGTGCCAGCAGCGCCGAGGGACATGGTTCTTTACCCCTCCACTTT.

J is TRBJ2-5 and V is TRBV4-1; the D gene could be TRBD1 or TRBD2 (5 bases each). V dropped 4 bases and J dropped 8 bases, with 17 bases sitting between them. Germline V gene sequence: CDR1 MGHRA, CDR2 YSYEKL. CDR3 size: 14 residues. The CDR3 here is CASSLVGDQTTQYF. The DNA of the CDR3 is TGCGCCAGCAGCCTCGTCGGGGACCAGACCACCCAGTACTTC.

The genes are TRBV15 and TRBJ2-1, with 9 positions matching TRBD1. Germline trimming cut 9 bases from V and 7 bases from J; bases unmatched to any gene: 7. Germline CDR1 reads LNHNV; CDR2 reads YYDKDF (reference sequence). There are 13 residues in the CDR3. CDR3 loop: CATLGTGLNEQFF. As DNA, the CDR3 is TGTGCCACTCTCGGGACAGGGCTGAATGAGCAGTTCTTC.

The chain uses TRBV29-1 and TRBJ1-1; no definite D call. This CDR3 is built from 13 residues. The V gene's germline CDR1 is SQVTM and CDR2 ANQGSEA. The V and J ends lost 3 bases and 0 bases respectively, with 8 bases between them. Here the CDR3 reads CSVESPLNTEAFF. The CDR3 DNA reads TGCAGCGTTGAGAGTCCTCTGAACACTGAAGCTTTCTTT.

Only one count was recorded for this clone. As DNA, the CDR3 is TGTGCCATCAACGGCGGGGGATCCTACAATGAGCAGTTCTTC. Residues: CAINGGGSYNEQFF. The chain combines TRBV10-3 with TRBJ2-1; 7 bases fit TRBD2. The germline gives CDR1 ENHRY, CDR2 SYGVKD. J lost 1 base, V lost 7 bases, and 4 bases had no gene match. This CDR3 comprises 14 residues.

Points on this clone: At the DNA level, this CDR3 is encoded by other sequences in the same sample as well. CDR3 in DNA: TGTGCCAGCAGCCCCCCTGGGGCCAACGTCCTGACTTTC. It translates to CASSPPGANVLTF. J is TRBJ2-6 and V is TRBV9, with no clear D. Germline V gives CDR1 SGDLS, CDR2 YYNGEE. The CDR3 runs to 13 residues. The V end was cut by 4 bases, the J end by 2 bases, with 4 bases between.

This chain uses TRBV2 with TRBJ1-2; 8 positions agree with TRBD1. After removal of 1 base from V and 2 bases from J, the junction contained 6 bases not matched to a gene. This CDR3 comprises 16 residues. Germline V gene data show CDR1 as SNHLY and CDR2 as FYNNEI. DNA for the CDR3: TGTGCCAGCAGTGAAGGTAAAGGACAGGGCAACTATGGCTACACCTTC. The encoded protein is CASSEGKGQGNYGYTF.

The chain couples TRBV29-1 to TRBJ2-7; no reliable D call. The germline gives CDR1 SQVTM, CDR2 ANQGSEA. The CDR3 length is 17 residues. V dropped 1 base and J dropped 2 bases, with 21 bases sitting between them. CDR3 residues: CSVEGMDGLSGAYEQYF. Here the CDR3 DNA reads TGCAGCGTTGAAGGGATGGACGGCCTCAGTGGGGCCTACGAGCAGTACTTC.

In the case of this clone: The sample holds other DNA sequences that translate to the same CDR3. The chain couples TRBV9 to TRBJ2-7; D not certain. Trimming pared 0 bases from V and 3 bases from J, leaving 7 bases between. Germline CDR1 is SGDLS and CDR2 is YYNGEE. This CDR3 comprises 13 residues. The DNA of the CDR3 is TGTGCCAGCAGCGTAGGCGGTAACTACGAGCAGTACTTC. As protein: CASSVGGNYEQYF.

The chain recombines TRBV9 with TRBJ2-3; 7 bases map to TRBD2. V lost 6 bases and J lost 0; bases outside the gene matches: 4. The CDR3 runs 14 residues. CDR1 and CDR2 (germline): SGDLS, YYNGEE. CDR3 loop: CASTAGGSTDTQYF. The CDR3 DNA follows: TGTGCCAGCACCGCCGGGGGGAGCACAGATACGCAGTATTTT.

The V gene is TRBV4-1, the J gene TRBJ2-5; tentatively, D is TRBD2 (6 bases). Deletions cut 0 bases from V and 1 base from J, with 15 bases between. CDR3 length: 17 amino acids. Looked up from germline, CDR1 is MGHRA and CDR2 is YSYEKL. This chain's CDR3 is CASSQDGGTLVQETQYF. The CDR3 region has the DNA TGCGCCAGCAGCCAAGATGGGGGGACCCTAGTCCAAGAGACCCAGTACTTC.

The chain carries TRBV4-3 and TRBJ1-5; D not certain. The germline V and J ends were trimmed by 2 bases and 1 base, with 9 bases remaining between them. The germline gives CDR1 LGHNA, CDR2 YSLEER. This CDR3 contains 15 residues. DNA for the CDR3: TGCGCCAGCAGCCAAACGGGCGGGAGCAATCAGCCCCAGCATTTT. Residues: CASSQTGGSNQPQHF.

Worth noting for this clone: This sample also contains other DNA sequences that code for the same CDR3. The chain links TRBV9 to TRBJ2-2; perhaps TRBD2 as D (6 bases). This CDR3 is 15 amino acids long. Germline lookup yields CDR1 SGDLS and CDR2 YYNGEE. V dropped 0 bases and J dropped 3 bases, with 9 bases sitting between them. This CDR3 reads CASSVVSGDTGELFF. The CDR3 coding sequence is TGTGCCAGCAGCGTAGTTAGCGGAGACACCGGGGAGCTGTTTTTT.

The V and J genes are TRBV29-1 and TRBJ1-2; D remains unclear. V was shortened by 4 bases and J by 6 bases, with 21 bases between the two germline ends. The CDR3 loop spans 15 amino acids. Looked up from germline, CDR1 is SQVTM and CDR2 is ANQGSEA. Here the CDR3 DNA reads TGCAGCGTTGTGGGGTCCGACATAATCTCTGATGGCTACACCTTC. It yields the protein CSVVGSDIISDGYTF.

The gene calls are TRBV5-6 and TRBJ1-3; D is uncertain. In germline, CDR1 is SGHDT, CDR2 YYEEEE. The CDR3 runs 18 residues. V lost 0 bases and J lost 4, with 20 bases in between. The DNA of the CDR3 is TGTGCCAGCAGCTTGGGAGTTAGTTATTCGGCTGGCGGAAACACCATATATTTT. Protein: CASSLGVSYSAGGNTIYF.

The V and J genes are TRBV27 and TRBJ2-7; D gene uncertain. Trimming left V 9 bases short and J 7 bases short, with 22 bases between. The germline V gene encodes CDR1 MNHEY and CDR2 SMNVEV (reference sequence). This CDR3 spans 14 amino acids. DNA of the CDR3: TGTGCCAGTAGTCTCGGTCCCAGTTCTCGGGAGCAGTACTTC. Its protein product is CASSLGPSSREQYF.

The chain couples TRBV5-8 to TRBJ2-2, with D tentatively TRBD1 (6 bases). Trimming stripped 1 base from V and 0 bases from J, with 7 bases between. This CDR3 is 15 amino acids long. The germline V gene encodes CDR1 SGHTS and CDR2 YDEGEE. CDR3 in amino acids: CASSLTGTNTGELFF. CDR3 sequence (DNA): TGTGCCAGCAGCTTGACAGGGACGAACACCGGGGAGCTGTTTTTT.

The chain joins TRBV9 to TRBJ2-2, with 12 bases fitting TRBD1. The CDR3 has 19 amino acids. Germline V gene data show CDR1 as SGDLS and CDR2 as YYNGEE. Trimming at V came to 6 bases and at J to 2 bases, leaving 14 bases not matched to a gene. The CDR3 coding sequence is TGTGCCAGCAACCAGAAAATCGGGACAGGGGGCCCTAACACCGGGGAGCTGTTTTTT. Residues: CASNQKIGTGGPNTGELFF.

The chain combines TRBV16 with TRBJ1-1, with 7 bases fitting TRBD1. After removal of 2 bases from V and 1 base from J, the junction contained 4 bases not matched to a gene. Germline V gene lookup returns CDR1 KGHSY and CDR2 FQNENV. This CDR3 contains 15 residues. The DNA of the CDR3 is TGTGCCAGCAGCCAACAGGGGGTGGGGAACACTGAAGCTTTCTTT. This codes for CASSQQGVGNTEAFF. Full variable domain (remainder filled in from reference TRBV16 and TRBJ1-1): GEEVAQTPKHLVRGEGQKAKLYCAPIKGHSYVFWYQQVLKNEFKFLISFQNENVFDETGMPKERFSAKCLPNSPCSLEIQATKLEDSAVYFCASSQQGVGNTEAFFGQGTRLTVV.